This is a list of T cell receptor beta chains from one sample in a study of blood T cell repertoires in COVID-19. The repertoire was sequenced with immunoSEQ multiplex PCR; TCRdb's copy has only in-frame clones and lacks some. The table lists about 39,000 clones, around 83% of them singletons. Sequencing was done on a sample of peripheral blood. The receptors were sampled from a man in his sixties or seventies with acute or convalescent COVID-19. CDR3s include the opening cysteine and the closing phenylalanine or tryptophan. D genes are given only for firm matches. For some rows the clone size is stated as once, few or many, or as a class when expanded; others skip it.

d_call	clone_size	cdr3_length	j_call	v_call	cdr3_aa	cdr3_nt
NA	NA	16	TRBJ2-6	TRBV7-6	CASSLVGLTGANVLTF	TGTGCCAGCAGCTTAGTTGGCCTCACTGGGGCCAACGTCCTGACTTTC
TRBD1	NA	14	TRBJ1-2	TRBV5-4	CASSSPTGNYGYTF	TGTGCCAGCAGCTCCCCGACAGGGAACTATGGCTACACCTTC
TRBD1	NA	14	TRBJ1-1	TRBV6-1	CASSDHRGFTEAFF	TGTGCCAGCAGTGATCACAGGGGGTTCACTGAAGCTTTCTTT
TRBD1	NA	13	TRBJ1-2	TRBV6-6	CASILGQGHGYTF	TGTGCCAGCATCCTCGGACAGGGGCATGGCTACACCTTC
NA	NA	15	TRBJ1-1	TRBV5-4	CASSFPDIMNTEAFF	TGTGCCAGCAGCTTCCCGGACATCATGAACACTGAAGCTTTCTTT
NA	NA	14	TRBJ1-6	TRBV2	CASSGQGHNSPLHF	TGTGCCAGCAGTGGGCAGGGGCATAATTCACCCCTCCACTTT
NA	few	16	TRBJ2-1	TRBV11-3	CASSLGGRRGYNEQFF	TGTGCCAGCAGCTTAGGCGGCCGGCGGGGTTACAATGAGCAGTTCTTC
NA	NA	11	TRBJ1-1	TRBV5-7	CASATGTGAFF	TGTGCCAGCGCTACAGGGACCGGGGCTTTCTTT
NA	NA	14	TRBJ1-4	TRBV19	CASSTTDGAEKLFF	TGTGCCAGTAGTACCACAGATGGGGCTGAAAAACTGTTTTTT
TRBD1	NA	14	TRBJ1-4	TRBV7-2	CASSSGTGFAKLFF	TGTGCCAGCAGCTCCGGGACAGGGTTCGCAAAACTGTTTTTT
TRBD2	NA	15	TRBJ2-1	TRBV5-6	CASGTLAGAPNEQFF	TGTGCCAGCGGCACACTAGCGGGGGCTCCCAATGAGCAGTTCTTC
TRBD1	NA	13	TRBJ1-1	TRBV12-3/TRBV12-4	CASSLGQITEAFF	TGTGCCAGCAGCTTGGGACAGATCACTGAAGCTTTCTTT
NA	NA	16	TRBJ2-7	TRBV18	CASSLTGPQSPYEQYF	TGTGCCAGCTCGCTAACAGGTCCCCAATCCCCCTACGAGCAGTACTTC
NA	NA	14	TRBJ2-4	TRBV5-1	CASSFEQPRGIQYF	TGCGCCAGCAGCTTTGAGCAACCACGGGGCATTCAGTACTTC
NA	NA	15	TRBJ2-7	TRBV29-1	CSVEIGTFHSYEQYF	TGCAGCGTTGAAATTGGCACGTTCCACTCCTACGAGCAGTACTTC
TRBD2	NA	14	TRBJ2-7	TRBV4-1	CASSPLAGDYEQYF	TGCGCCAGCAGCCCACTAGCGGGAGATTACGAGCAGTACTTC
NA	NA	14	TRBJ1-2	TRBV5-1	CASSLVRGSDGYTF	TGCGCCAGCAGCTTGGTTCGGGGGTCGGATGGCTACACCTTC
TRBD2	NA	14	TRBJ2-3	TRBV7-2	CASTPGGGRDTQYF	TGTGCCAGCACTCCAGGCGGGGGGCGGGATACGCAGTATTTT
TRBD1	few	14	TRBJ1-1	TRBV7-9	CASSLEQGDTEAFF	TGTGCCAGCAGCTTAGAGCAGGGGGACACTGAAGCTTTCTTT
NA	NA	14	TRBJ1-2	TRBV5-5	CASSFRQANYGYTF	TGTGCCAGCAGCTTCCGGCAGGCTAACTATGGCTACACCTTC
NA	NA	17	TRBJ1-1	TRBV5-8	CASSLEFRGQKNTEAFF	TGTGCCAGCAGCTTGGAGTTTAGGGGACAAAAGAACACTGAAGCTTTCTTT
TRBD2	NA	16	TRBJ2-1	TRBV27	CASRGTSANTDNEQFF	TGTGCCAGCAGGGGGACTAGCGCGAACACCGACAATGAGCAGTTCTTC
NA	NA	13	TRBJ1-4	TRBV2	CASTYRMDEKLFF	TGTGCCAGCACCTACAGGATGGATGAAAAACTGTTTTTT
TRBD1	NA	13	TRBJ2-5	TRBV4-3	CASSQDREETQYF	TGCGCCAGCAGCCAGGACAGGGAAGAGACCCAGTACTTC
TRBD2	NA	16	TRBJ2-1	TRBV13	CASSFSSGGSYNEQFF	TGTGCCAGCAGCTTCTCTAGCGGGGGGTCCTACAATGAGCAGTTCTTC
TRBD1	NA	13	TRBJ1-1	TRBV30	CAWRDRDASEAFF	TGTGCCTGGAGGGACAGGGATGCCTCGGAAGCTTTCTTT
NA	NA	14	TRBJ1-1	TRBV18	CASSPPGLGTEAFF	TGTGCCAGCTCACCTCCGGGACTTGGGACTGAAGCTTTCTTT
TRBD1	NA	14	TRBJ1-1	TRBV3-1/TRBV3-2	CASSRVTGDYEAFF	TGTGCCAGCAGCCGAGTGACAGGGGATTATGAAGCTTTCTTT
NA	NA	11	TRBJ1-1	TRBV15	CATGVAGKAFF	TGTGCCACCGGGGTGGCGGGCAAAGCTTTCTTT